One sample yielded the 11 T cell receptor beta chains listed below, sequenced in a study of post-analysis software for immune sequencing data. Study outcomes and limitations: There were a few TRBV segments more frequent in patients than controls, and TRBV5-6, TRBV5-1 and TRBV20-1 were among them.

The library was made from cDNA and included unique molecular identifiers. TCRdb called the PCR reads again in MiXCR, with one record for every CDR3 protein. The sample has hundreds of thousands of distinct CDR3 sequences, 55% to 60% seen once. Their antigen targets remain unknown. Sequencing was done on a sample of blood. Receptors were obtained from a girl aged 2 to 9 with multiple sclerosis.

The J gene is TRBJ2-5, the V gene TRBV5-5; 8 bases agree with TRBD1. With V trimmed by 4 bases and J by 5 bases, 7 bases remained unmatched. The CDR3 loop spans 14 amino acids. From germline, CDR1 is SGHKS and CDR2 YYEKEE (reference sequence). This CDR3 reads CASSDAGGMETQYF. The CDR3 DNA sequence: TGTGCCAGCAGCGACGCAGGGGGCATGGAGACCCAGTACTTC.

This clonotype has a handful of counts. This chain links TRBV13 with TRBJ2-5; 13 positions agree with TRBD2. The germline V gene encodes CDR1 PRHDT and CDR2 FYEKMQ (reference sequence). With 4 bases clipped from V and 3 bases from J, the junction kept 5 bases outside the gene matches. The CDR3 loop spans 16 amino acids. The CDR3 protein is CASSSPLAGGKETQYF. The CDR3 DNA reads as TGTGCCAGCAGCTCCCCACTAGCGGGAGGGAAAGAGACCCAGTACTTC.

The chain's CDR3 is CASSQDMGGGSKGYTF. The DNA of the CDR3 is TGCGCCAGCAGCCAAGATATGGGAGGGGGCAGCAAGGGCTACACCTTC. The gene calls are TRBV4-3 and TRBJ1-2, with TRBD1 matching 7 bases. Trimming at V came to 0 bases and at J to 8 bases, leaving 12 bases not matched to a gene. The length of the CDR3 is 16 residues. Germline V lookup: CDR1 LGHNA, CDR2 YSLEER.

The J gene is TRBJ1-5, the V gene TRBV9; D uncertain. Germline CDR1 SGDLS, CDR2 YYNGEE. The CDR3 runs to 15 residues. V shed 0 bases and J shed 6 bases, with 13 bases lying between them. CDR3 sequence: CASSVAGLDGQPQHF. DNA for the CDR3: TGTGCCAGCAGCGTAGCCGGGCTAGACGGTCAGCCCCAGCATTTT. Looking up the rest from reference TRBV9 and TRBJ1-5 gives the full variable domain: DSGVTQTPKHLITATGQRVTLRCSPRSGDLSVYWYQQSLDQGLQFLIQYYNGEERAKGNILERFSAQQFPDLHSELNLSSLELGDSALYFCASSVAGLDGQPQHFGDGTRLSIL.

This clonotype was counted a few times. This sequence joins TRBV7-3 and TRBJ2-5; D is possibly TRBD1 (6 bases). The CDR3 is made up of 14 amino acids. Trimming pared 2 bases from V and 1 base from J, leaving 8 bases between. Germline CDR1 is SGHTA and CDR2 is FQGTGA. The CDR3 sequence: CASSLGQIQETQYF. CDR3 bases: TGTGCCAGCAGCTTAGGACAGATCCAAGAGACCCAGTACTTC.

The gene calls are TRBV6-6 and TRBJ2-5; 7 nucleotides line up with TRBD1. With 6 bases clipped from V and 2 bases from J, the junction kept 6 bases outside the gene matches. This CDR3 region has 14 residues. From germline, CDR1 is MNHNY and CDR2 SVGAGI (reference sequence). CDR3 region: CASSRQGSQETQYF. CDR3 nucleotides: TGTGCCAGCAGCCGACAGGGTTCTCAAGAGACCCAGTACTTC.

The chain has TRBV4-1 and TRBJ2-3; D unresolved. V was pared by 0 bases and J by 1 base, with 8 bases between. The CDR3 is 15 residues long. CDR1 and CDR2 (germline): MGHRA, YSYEKL. DNA of the CDR3: TGCGCCAGCAGCCAAGATGCTCGAGGCACAGATACGCAGTATTTT. It translates to CASSQDARGTDTQYF.

This clonotype has only a few counts. The chain recombines TRBV29-1 with TRBJ2-5; possible D gene TRBD2, 5 bases. Trimming shortened V by 8 bases and J by 1 base, and 23 bases separated the two germline ends. Germline CDR1 and CDR2: SQVTM and ANQGSEA. The CDR3 is 16 residues long. The CDR3 DNA reads TGCAGCTCCACGGGAAGCCCTAGATCCTCCCAAGAGACCCAGTACTTC. This encodes CSSTGSPRSSQETQYF.

The CDR3 bases are TGTGCCAGCAGCTTAGGGACAAGGACAGGAGACTATGGCTACACCTTC. Protein sequence: CASSLGTRTGDYGYTF. The gene calls are TRBV7-2 and TRBJ1-2, with 7 bases matching TRBD1. J gave up 3 bases and V 1 base, and 8 bases lay outside the gene matches. Germline V gene lookup returns CDR1 SGHTA and CDR2 FQGNSA. The CDR3 spans 16 residues.

V and J are TRBV19 and TRBJ1-2; perhaps TRBD1 as D (6 bases). V shed 6 bases and J shed 2 bases, with 7 bases lying between them. The CDR3 has 12 amino acids. Germline V lookup: CDR1 LNHDA, CDR2 SQIVND (reference sequence). In DNA form, the CDR3 reads TGTGCCAGTAGAAGGGGGAACTATGGCTACACCTTC. It is translated as CASRRGNYGYTF.

The chain uses TRBV11-2 and TRBJ1-5; no clear D gene. The CDR3 runs to 16 residues. Germline assignment: CDR1 SGHAT and CDR2 FQNNGV. V was shortened by 5 bases and J by 6 bases, with 20 bases between the two germline ends. The CDR3 reads CASSPLAGIGGQPQHF. Written as DNA, the CDR3 is TGTGCCAGCAGCCCCTTAGCGGGGATAGGTGGTCAGCCCCAGCATTTT.